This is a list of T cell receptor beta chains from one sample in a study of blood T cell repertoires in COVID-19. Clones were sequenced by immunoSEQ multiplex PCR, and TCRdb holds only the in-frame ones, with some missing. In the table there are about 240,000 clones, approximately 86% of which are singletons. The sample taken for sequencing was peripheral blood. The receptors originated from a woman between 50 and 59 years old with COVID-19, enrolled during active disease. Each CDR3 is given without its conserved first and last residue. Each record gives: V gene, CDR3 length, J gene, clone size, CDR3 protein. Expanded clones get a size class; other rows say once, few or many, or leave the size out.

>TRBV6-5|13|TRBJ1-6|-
ASSYRTGGNSPLH
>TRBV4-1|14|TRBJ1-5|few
ASSQIQGAYNQPQH
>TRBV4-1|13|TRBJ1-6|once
ASGWRTGDDSPLH
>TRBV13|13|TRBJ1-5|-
ASSLGRTQFQPQH
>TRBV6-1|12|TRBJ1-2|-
ASSEITADYGYT
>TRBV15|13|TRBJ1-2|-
ATSREARANYGYT
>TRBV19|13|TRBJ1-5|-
ASTLGRGAGQPQH
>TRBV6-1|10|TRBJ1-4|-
ASSTTGLVVL
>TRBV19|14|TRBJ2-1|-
ASTISGGTVYNEQF
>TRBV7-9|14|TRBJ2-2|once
ASSSGLAGITGELF
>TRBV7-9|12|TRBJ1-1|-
ASSADSSNTEAF
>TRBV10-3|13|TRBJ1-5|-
AISESAGEYQPQH
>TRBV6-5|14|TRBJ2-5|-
ASSYSSGGPQETQY
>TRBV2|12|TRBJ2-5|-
ASSGGHPTETQY
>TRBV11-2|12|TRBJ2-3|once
ASSLAVSRNTQY
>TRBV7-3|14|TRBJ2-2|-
ASSLRTSGGTGELF
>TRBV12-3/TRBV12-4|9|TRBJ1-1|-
ASSSRQGAF
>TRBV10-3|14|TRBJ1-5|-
AIREGQGTGNQPQH
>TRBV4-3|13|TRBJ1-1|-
ASSQDLYVATEAF
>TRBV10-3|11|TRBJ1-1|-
AISESGGTEAF
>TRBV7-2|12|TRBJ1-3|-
ASSSSISGNTIY
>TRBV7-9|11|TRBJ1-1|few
ASSLEGASSVF
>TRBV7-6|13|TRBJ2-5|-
ASSLGGGFQETQY
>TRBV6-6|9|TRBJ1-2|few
AFTDEVDYT
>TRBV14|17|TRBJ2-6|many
ASSQGHRGRGSGANVLT
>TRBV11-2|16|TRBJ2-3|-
ASSSRLAGGASTDTQY
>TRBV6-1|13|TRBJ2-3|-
ASSEQGARTDTQY
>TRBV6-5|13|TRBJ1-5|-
ASSNAGVNGQPQH
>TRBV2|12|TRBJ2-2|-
ASKGPQGTGELF
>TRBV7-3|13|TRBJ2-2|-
ASSPGRLPTGELF
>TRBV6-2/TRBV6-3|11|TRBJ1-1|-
ASSRGRGTEAF
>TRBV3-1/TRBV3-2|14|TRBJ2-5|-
ASSPRTSGGQETQY
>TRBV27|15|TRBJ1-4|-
ASRTRDREFRNEKLF
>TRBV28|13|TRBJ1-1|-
ASRSFSDRVTEAF
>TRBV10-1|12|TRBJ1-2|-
ASRIQGTNYGYT
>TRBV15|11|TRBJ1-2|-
ATTMGIFYGYT
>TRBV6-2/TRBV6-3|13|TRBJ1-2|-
ASSYSIQSNYGYT
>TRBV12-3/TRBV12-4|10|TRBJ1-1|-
ASRLREAEAF
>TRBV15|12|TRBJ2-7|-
ATQGTGESYEQY
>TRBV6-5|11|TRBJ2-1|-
ASRQGAWYEQF
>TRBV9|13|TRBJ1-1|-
ASSAQGAGNVEAF
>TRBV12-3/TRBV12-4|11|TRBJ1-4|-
ASTPGSGEKLF
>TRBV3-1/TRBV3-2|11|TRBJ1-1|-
ASSPLVNTEAF
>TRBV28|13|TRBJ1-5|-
ASSQTASGNQPQH
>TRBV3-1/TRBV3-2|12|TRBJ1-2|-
ASSLREGNYGYT
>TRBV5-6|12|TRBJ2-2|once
ASSLVLNTGELF